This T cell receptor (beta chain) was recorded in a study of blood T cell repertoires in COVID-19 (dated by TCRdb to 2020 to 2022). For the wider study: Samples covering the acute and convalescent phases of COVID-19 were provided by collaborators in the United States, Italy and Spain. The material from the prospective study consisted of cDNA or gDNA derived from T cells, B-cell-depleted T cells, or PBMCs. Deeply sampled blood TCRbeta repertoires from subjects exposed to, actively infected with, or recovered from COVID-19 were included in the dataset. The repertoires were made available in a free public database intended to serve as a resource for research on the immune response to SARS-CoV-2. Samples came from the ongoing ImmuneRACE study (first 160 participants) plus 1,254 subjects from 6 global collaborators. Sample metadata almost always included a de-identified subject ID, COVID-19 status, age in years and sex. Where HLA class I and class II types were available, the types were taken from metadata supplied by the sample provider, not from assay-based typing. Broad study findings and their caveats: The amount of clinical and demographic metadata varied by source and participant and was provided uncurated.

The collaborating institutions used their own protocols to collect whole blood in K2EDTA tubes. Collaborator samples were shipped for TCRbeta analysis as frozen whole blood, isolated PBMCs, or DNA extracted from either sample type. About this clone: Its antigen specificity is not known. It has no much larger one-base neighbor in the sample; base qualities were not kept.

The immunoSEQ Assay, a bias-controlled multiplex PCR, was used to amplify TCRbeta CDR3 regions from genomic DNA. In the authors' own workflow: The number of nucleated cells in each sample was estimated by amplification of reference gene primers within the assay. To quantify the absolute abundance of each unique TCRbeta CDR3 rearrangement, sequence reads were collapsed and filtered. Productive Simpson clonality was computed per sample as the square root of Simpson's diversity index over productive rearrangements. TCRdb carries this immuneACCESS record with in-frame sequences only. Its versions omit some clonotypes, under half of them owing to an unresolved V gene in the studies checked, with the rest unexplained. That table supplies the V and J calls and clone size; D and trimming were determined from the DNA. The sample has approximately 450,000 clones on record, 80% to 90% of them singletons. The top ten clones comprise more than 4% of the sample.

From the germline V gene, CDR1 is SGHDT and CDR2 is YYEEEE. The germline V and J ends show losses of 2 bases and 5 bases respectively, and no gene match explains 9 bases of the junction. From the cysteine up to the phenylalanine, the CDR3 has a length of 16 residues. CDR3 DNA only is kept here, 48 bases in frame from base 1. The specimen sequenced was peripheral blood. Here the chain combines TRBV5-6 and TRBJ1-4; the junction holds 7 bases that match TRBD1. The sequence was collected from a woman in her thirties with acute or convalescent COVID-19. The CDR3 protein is CASSFLRTGENEKLFF. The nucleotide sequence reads TGTGCCAGCAGCTTCCTTCGGACAGGTGAAAATGAAAAACTGTTTTTT. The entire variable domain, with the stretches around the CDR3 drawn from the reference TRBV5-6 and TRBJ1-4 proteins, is DAGVTQSPTHLIKTRGQQVTLRCSPKSGHDTVSWYQQALGQGPQFIFQYYEEEERQRGNFPDRFSGHQFPNYSSELNVNALLLGDSALYLCASSFLRTGENEKLFFGSGTQLSVL.